This entry features one T cell receptor beta chain sequence. A deep-level run was used for the assay. Profiling relied on immunoSEQ multiplex PCR, and the TCRdb table lists in-frame clones only, not all of them. The data contain over 750,000 clones, around 96% of them singletons. The sample originates from a study of shared clonotypes between healthy human individuals. Overall study: Participating donors consisted of a couple of women and a few men aged 18 to 49. CD4 naive and CD4 memory each took three plates per donor, while CD8 naive took two and CD8 memory one.

Between the trimmed V and J ends, which lost 4 bases and 3 bases, there was a span of 25 bases. Germline CDR1 and CDR2: MDHEN and SYDVKM. This CDR3 comprises 18 residues. It was CD45RO-negative cells, positively selected for CCR7, that made up naive CD8 cells, with terminally differentiated effector memory CD45RA+ cells excluded. This rearrangement joins TRBV28 to TRBJ2-7; D is possibly TRBD1 (5 bases). Sequencing used naive CD8+ T cells sorted from blood. The sequence came from a man younger than 40 in good health. The CDR3 spells CASSSPVLSGRTFYEQYF. For the CDR3, the DNA is TGTGCCAGCAGTTCCCCCGTACTCTCGGGCAGGACATTCTACGAGCAGTACTTC.